These 23 T cell receptor beta chains originate from one sample sequenced in a study of cytomegalovirus exposure and HLA in healthy donors (dated by TCRdb to about 2017). The library was prepared using the immunoSEQ multiplex PCR assay. For the multiplex PCR, a mixture combining 60 forward primers for TCR Vbeta segments and 13 reverse primers for TCR Jbeta segments was used. What TCRdb holds here is the immuneACCESS table cut down to in-frame rearrangements. Part of the clones is not present; checked against another copy, under half of the missing clones reflect an unresolved V gene, and the others are unexplained. The sample includes over 85,000 clones, with approximately 7.6% observed a single time. The ten largest make up 2.3% of the sample. The source material was PBMCs. These receptors came from a man between 45 and 60 years old in good health and CMV-seronegative.

A few counts support this clone. This rearrangement joins TRBV7-9 to TRBJ1-2; D is perhaps TRBD1 (5 bases). This CDR3 is 12 amino acids long. V lost 0 bases, J lost 8 bases, and 7 bases lay in between. Germline V gene data show CDR1 as SEHNR and CDR2 as FQNEAQ (reference sequence). This CDR3 reads CASSLAGGGYTF. DNA for the CDR3: TGTGCCAGCAGCTTAGCGGGGGGAGGCTACACCTTC. The full variable domain, its missing parts supplied by reference TRBV7-9 and TRBJ1-2, is DTGVSQNPRHKITKRGQNVTFRCDPISEHNRLYWYRQTLGQGPEFLTYFQNEAQLEKSRLLSDRFSAERPKGSFSTLEIQRTEQGDSAMYLCASSLAGGGYTFGSGTRLTVV.

This chain joins TRBV5-1 and TRBJ2-2; D possibly corresponds to TRBD1 (5 bases). The germline V gene encodes CDR1 SGHRS and CDR2 YFSETQ. This CDR3 has 14 residues. The germline V and J ends were trimmed by 5 bases and 2 bases, with 10 bases remaining between them. CDR3 sequence reads: CASRWTLNTGELFF. DNA of the CDR3: TGCGCCAGCAGGTGGACACTTAACACCGGGGAGCTGTTTTTT. The full variable domain, in which reference TRBV5-1 and TRBJ2-2 provide the parts outside the CDR3, is KAGVTQTPRYLIKTRGQQVTLSCSPISGHRSVSWYQQTPGQGLQFLFEYFSETQRNKGNFPGRFSGRQFSNSRSEMNVSTLELGDSALYLCASRWTLNTGELFFGEGSRLTVL.

The chain recombines TRBV11-2 with TRBJ2-1, with TRBD1 as a possible D gene (6 bases). V lost 8 bases and J 5 bases, leaving 16 bases between the germline ends. CDR3 length equals 14 residues. The germline gives CDR1 SGHAT, CDR2 FQNNGV. CDR3 nucleotides: TGTGCCAGCCAGGGGTTAGGTACCAACAATGAGCAGTTCTTC. Its translation: CASQGLGTNNEQFF.

This clone has more than one count but fewer than ten. The CDR3 DNA follows: TGTGCCAGCAGCACACTCGATTGGATACAGGGCCTTGGGGCCAACGTCCTGACTTTC. This gives the protein CASSTLDWIQGLGANVLTF. The chain is built from TRBV21-1 and TRBJ2-6; the listed D gene, TRBD1, was not tested against the DNA. TRBV21-1 is flagged as a pseudogene. The CDR3 spans 19 residues.

This clone occurred a few times. This rearrangement joins TRBV18 to TRBJ2-3, with 11 positions matching TRBD2. Germline CDR1 is KGHSH and CDR2 is LQKENI. V was clipped by 3 bases and J by 5 bases; unmatched bases: 7. The CDR3 is 16 amino acids. CDR3 nucleotides: TGTGCCAGCTCACCCCCCACTAGCGGGAGAGGAGATACGCAGTATTTT. It yields the protein CASSPPTSGRGDTQYF. The whole variable domain, filled in from reference TRBV18 and TRBJ2-3, reads NAGVMQNPRHLVRRRGQEARLRCSPMKGHSHVYWYRQLPEEGLKFMVYLQKENIIDESGMPKERFSAEFPKEGPSILRIQQVVRGDSAAYFCASSPPTSGRGDTQYFGPGTRLTVL.

The chain is built from TRBV27 and TRBJ2-1; D remains ambiguous. The ends were cut back, 3 bases at V and 5 bases at J, with 11 bases in the middle. Germline V gene lookup returns CDR1 MNHEY and CDR2 SMNVEV (reference sequence). The CDR3 contains 14 residues. The CDR3 DNA reads TGTGCCAGCAGTTTTATAACTGCTAACAATGAGCAGTTCTTC. It codes for CASSFITANNEQFF.

The table lists this clone with a few counts. The rearrangement joins TRBV18 to TRBJ1-1, with D perhaps matching TRBD1 (5 bases). CDR3 length equals 14 residues. Between the trimmed V and J ends, which lost 3 bases and 2 bases, there was a span of 10 bases. The germline V gene encodes CDR1 KGHSH and CDR2 LQKENI. CDR3 sequence (DNA): TGTGCCAGCTCACCCAATACAGGAAACACTGAAGCTTTCTTT. Its translation is CASSPNTGNTEAFF.

This rearrangement joins TRBV28 to TRBJ1-2; D possibly corresponds to TRBD1 (6 bases). Germline lookup yields CDR1 MDHEN and CDR2 SYDVKM. Deletions cut 7 bases from V and 1 base from J, with 10 bases between. The CDR3 length is 13 residues. The CDR3 nucleotides are TGTGCCAGCACTCGGACAGTTAACTATGGCTACACCTTC. Its protein is CASTRTVNYGYTF.

This clone was counted between two and nine times. V gene TRBV30 combines with J gene TRBJ1-4; the match to TRBD1 covers 9 bases. There are 13 residues in the CDR3. Unmatched junction bases numbered 0, after V lost 0 bases and J lost 7 bases. CDR1 and CDR2 from the germline V gene are GTSNPN and SVGIG (reference sequence). The CDR3 protein is CAWSVQGAEKLFF. Here the CDR3 DNA reads TGTGCCTGGAGTGTACAGGGGGCTGAAAAACTGTTTTTT.

V and J are TRBV6-4 and TRBJ2-5, with 10 bases aligning to TRBD2. Unmatched junction bases numbered 6, after V lost 4 bases and J lost 4 bases. The germline gives CDR1 MRHNA, CDR2 SNTAGT. The CDR3 is made up of 15 amino acids. The CDR3 DNA is TGTGCCAGCAGTGCCCTAGCGGGAGTTGGAGAGACCCAGTACTTC. It is translated as CASSALAGVGETQYF.

This chain connects TRBV9 to TRBJ2-7, with D maybe TRBD2 (5 bases). The germline V gene has CDR1 SGDLS and CDR2 YYNGEE. The CDR3 covers 13 residues. The ends were cut back, 0 bases at V and 9 bases at J, with 13 bases in the middle. The CDR3 sequence: CASSVGPGFGQYF. CDR3 coding DNA: TGTGCCAGCAGCGTAGGGCCGGGATTCGGGCAGTACTTC.

This clone has just a few counts. The J gene is TRBJ2-5, the V gene TRBV28; a weak D match, TRBD1 (6 bases). Germline V gene lookup returns CDR1 MDHEN and CDR2 SYDVKM. The CDR3 loop spans 14 amino acids. Trimming left V 5 bases short and J 4 bases short, with 14 bases between. In DNA, the CDR3 is TGTGCCAGCAGTACGACAGCAGGGGTAGAGACCCAGTACTTC. This codes for CASSTTAGVETQYF.

This clone has a handful of counts. V gene TRBV5-1 combines with J gene TRBJ2-5, with D possibly matching TRBD2 (7 bases). The germline V gene has CDR1 SGHRS and CDR2 YFSETQ. CDR3 length: 16 amino acids. V lost 0 bases to trimming and J lost 5 bases, with 17 bases between them. CDR3 sequence (DNA): TGCGCCAGCAGCTTGGTGACCGCCTCGGGGGGCGAGACCCAGTACTTC. This gives the protein CASSLVTASGGETQYF.

The chain carries TRBV6-4 and TRBJ2-5; 8 nucleotides align to TRBD1. Germline V CDR1 and CDR2: MRHNA, SNTAGT. The CDR3 totals 16 residues. The junction had 11 bases not matched to a gene; V was cut back by 5 bases and J by 3 bases. The CDR3 coding sequence is TGTGCCAGCAGTACAGGGGGTAAGGAAAACAAAGAGACCCAGTACTTC. Residues: CASSTGGKENKETQYF.

This clone was picked up a small number of times. V is TRBV29-1 and J is TRBJ2-3; TRBD2 is a possible D gene (6 bases). Germline CDR1 and CDR2: SQVTM and ANQGSEA. CDR3 size: 15 residues. The CDR3 is CNRLKGFGSWDTQYF. For the CDR3, the DNA is TGCAACCGCCTAAAGGGTTTCGGGAGTTGGGATACGCAGTATTTT.

This clone came up a few times. The J gene is TRBJ1-5, the V gene TRBV23-1, with D hard to call. TRBV23-1 is an ORF, with its function uncertain. Trimming left V 6 bases short and J 0 bases short, with 27 bases between. The CDR3 covers 20 residues. The CDR3 loop reads CASSQRGLREGGYSNQPQHF. CDR3 nucleotide sequence: TGCGCCAGCAGCCAACGAGGTTTGAGGGAGGGTGGGTATAGCAATCAGCCCCAGCATTTT.

This clone was found a few times. The genes are TRBV16 and TRBJ1-2; D gene unclear. This CDR3 has 13 amino acids. The ends were cut back, 4 bases at V and 2 bases at J, with 8 bases in the middle. Germline-derived CDR1 and CDR2 are KGHSY and FQNENV. The DNA for the CDR3 is TGTGCCAGCAGCCCTTACGGGAACTATGGCTACACCTTC. This encodes CASSPYGNYGYTF.

This clone was seen more than once but under ten times. The rearrangement joins TRBV21-1 to TRBJ2-1; TRBD1, the D gene given by the table, was not confirmed from the DNA. TRBV21-1 is a known pseudogene. The CDR3 is 16 residues long. CDR3: CASSKVDRRWDNEQFF. As DNA, the CDR3 is TGTGCCAGCAGCAAAGTCGACAGGAGATGGGACAATGAGCAGTTCTTC.

This chain joins TRBV28 and TRBJ1-3; D might be TRBD1 (6 bases). Trimming pared 2 bases from V and 1 base from J, leaving 18 bases between. Per the germline V gene, CDR1 is MDHEN and CDR2 is SYDVKM. The CDR3 covers 18 residues. The CDR3 region has the DNA TGTGCCAGCAGTTTACCAGGGGCCTCCTCACAATCTGGAAACACCATATATTTT. Protein sequence: CASSLPGASSQSGNTIYF.

This clone has only a few counts. This chain uses TRBV28 with TRBJ1-5, with 10 bases fitting TRBD1. The trim removed 5 bases at V and 0 bases at J, leaving 4 bases unmatched. CDR1 MDHEN and CDR2 SYDVKM come from the germline V gene. The CDR3 extends over 16 amino acids. Written as DNA, the CDR3 is TGTGCCAGCAGTGCGGGACAGGGGCCTAGCAATCAGCCCCAGCATTTT. Protein: CASSAGQGPSNQPQHF.

This clone has only a few counts. This chain joins TRBV7-9 and TRBJ2-5, with 11 bases lining up with TRBD1. V shed 5 bases, J shed 4 bases, and the junction held 9 bases outside the gene matches. CDR1 SEHNR and CDR2 FQNEAQ come from the germline V gene (reference sequence). This CDR3 comprises 16 residues. The CDR3 sequence: CASSPSPGTGGETQYF. The CDR3 coding sequence is TGTGCCAGCAGCCCATCGCCCGGGACAGGGGGAGAGACCCAGTACTTC.

The V gene is TRBV28, the J gene TRBJ2-5; D is possibly TRBD1 (6 bases). The J call may not be correct, given that the DNA end is closer to TRBJ2-7. The CDR3 consists of 15 residues. Germline lookup yields CDR1 MDHEN and CDR2 SYDVKM. In DNA form, the CDR3 reads TGTGCCAGCAGTAAATACCGCGACAGGTCCTACGAGCAGTACTTC. This encodes CASSKYRDRSYEQYF.

The chain links TRBV28 to TRBJ1-2; 8 nucleotides match TRBD1. This CDR3 comprises 13 residues. Germline CDR1 MDHEN, CDR2 SYDVKM. The junction had 8 bases not matched to a gene; V was cut back by 6 bases and J by 8 bases. CDR3 protein: CASSPGQGGGYTF. CDR3 nucleotide sequence: TGTGCCAGCAGCCCCGGACAGGGAGGAGGCTACACCTTC.